Presented here are 13 T cell receptor beta chains from one specimen sequenced in a study of radiation and T cells in renal cell carcinoma (dated by TCRdb to the early 2020s). The method was the immunoSEQ multiplex PCR assay. Held by TCRdb, this immuneACCESS table contains in-frame sequences only and omits some clones. Under half of the omission traces to an unresolved V gene where checked; the cause of the rest is unknown. The sample yields around 16,000 clones; 64% were counted once. The top ten constitute roughly 26% of the sample. Read against the paper, the sample's time point label means: tumor resected at nephrectomy. The treatment or condition label, read with the paper, signifies: 15 Gy SBRT to primary tumor, nephrectomy 4 weeks later. The input for sequencing was tumor tissue, taken from a patient whose treatment included radiotherapy and nephrectomy. The receptor source for this set is a woman aged 70-85 years with renal cell carcinoma.

The J gene is TRBJ2-7, the V gene TRBV27, with D maybe TRBD2 (7 bases). The CDR3 length is 13 residues. Germline values: CDR1 MNHEY, CDR2 SMNVEV (reference sequence). With 7 bases removed from V and 3 bases from J, the gap between germline ends came to 13 bases. The CDR3 loop reads CASMGGASYEQYF. The CDR3 bases are TGTGCCAGCATGGGGGGGGCCAGCTACGAGCAGTACTTC.

Regarding this clone: The sample has other DNA sequences that encode this CDR3 too. The chain is built from TRBV10-3 and TRBJ1-5; no definite D call. This CDR3 has 13 residues. The germline gives CDR1 ENHRY, CDR2 SYGVKD. V was clipped by 3 bases and J by 5 bases, with 8 bases between them. Written as DNA, the CDR3 is TGTGCCATCAGTGAAGCACGTTATCAGCCCCAGCATTTT. It specifies CAISEARYQPQHF.

CDR3 coding DNA: TGTGCCAGCAGTATCCGGACTAGCCTCTCCTACAATGAGCAGTTCTTC. Protein: CASSIRTSLSYNEQFF. The rearrangement joins TRBV27 to TRBJ2-1; TRBD2 aligns across 8 bases. The germline CDR1 and CDR2 sequences are MNHEY and SMNVEV (reference sequence). V trimming: 5 bases; J trimming: 0 bases; junction bases outside the gene matches: 6. CDR3 length: 16 residues.

This clone was recorded a few times. V gene TRBV18 combines with J gene TRBJ2-7; TRBD2 might be the D (6 bases). This CDR3 spans 13 amino acids. Germline loops: CDR1 KGHSH, CDR2 LQKENI. Trimming removed 4 bases at V and 6 bases at J, with 13 bases between. The CDR3 sequence: CASSREVGGEQYF. The CDR3, as DNA: TGTGCCAGCTCACGGGAGGTGGGTGGCGAGCAGTACTTC.

The chain employs TRBV2 and TRBJ2-5; D may match TRBD1 or TRBD2 (5 bases each). Between the trimmed V and J ends, which lost 7 bases and 5 bases, there was a span of 17 bases. The CDR3 length is 14 residues. Germline CDR1 reads SNHLY; CDR2 reads FYNNEI. CDR3 region: CASIGTSRGETQYF. DNA for the CDR3: TGTGCCAGCATTGGGACCTCCCGAGGGGAGACCCAGTACTTC.

The genes are TRBV4-3 and TRBJ1-2, with no clear D. Germline V gene lookup returns CDR1 LGHNA and CDR2 YSLEER. Trimming left V 0 bases short and J 0 bases short, with 8 bases between. The CDR3 has 15 amino acids. CDR3 protein: CASSQDWVANYGYTF. The CDR3 coding sequence is TGCGCCAGCAGCCAAGACTGGGTTGCTAACTATGGCTACACCTTC.

The chain has TRBV11-2 and TRBJ2-1; the match to TRBD2 covers 11 bases. Trimming took 5 bases from V and 6 from J; bases not matched to a gene: 6. The CDR3 loop spans 15 amino acids. Germline V gene lookup returns CDR1 SGHAT and CDR2 FQNNGV. CDR3 DNA sequence: TGTGCCAGCAGCCTAGGGACTAGCGGACTCAATGAGCAGTTCTTC. This translates into CASSLGTSGLNEQFF. Supplemented by reference TRBV11-2 and TRBJ2-1, the full variable domain reads EAGVAQSPRYKIIEKRQSVAFWCNPISGHATLYWYQQILGQGPKLLIQFQNNGVVDDSQLPKDRFSAERLKGVDSTLKIQPAKLEDSAVYLCASSLGTSGLNEQFFGPGTRLTVL.

The chain recombines TRBV7-9 with TRBJ1-2; D unclear. Trimming shortened V by 1 base and J by 10 bases, and 13 bases separated the two germline ends. The CDR3 spans 13 residues. Germline CDR1 SEHNR, CDR2 FQNEAQ (reference sequence). CDR3 region: CASSLGDNSYYTF. The CDR3 DNA follows: TGTGCCAGCAGCTTAGGGGATAACAGTTACTACACCTTC.

This clone was picked up one time. This chain uses TRBV5-1 with TRBJ2-3, with a weak D call TRBD2 (5 bases). CDR3 length equals 14 residues. The germline V gene encodes CDR1 SGHRS and CDR2 YFSETQ. The V and J ends lost 6 bases and 0 bases respectively, with 11 bases between them. CDR3 residues: CASNRGQSTDTQYF. In DNA, the CDR3 is TGCGCCAGCAATAGAGGGCAGAGCACAGATACGCAGTATTTT.

This clone is classed as medium-sized (0.01 to 0.1%). The chain employs TRBV9 and TRBJ1-1, with D unresolved. Per the germline V gene, CDR1 is SGDLS and CDR2 is YYNGEE. V lost 0 bases to trimming and J lost 1 base, with 10 bases between them. The CDR3 consists of 15 residues. The chain's CDR3 is CASSVDPVTNTEAFF. In DNA, the CDR3 is TGTGCCAGCAGCGTAGATCCGGTGACGAACACTGAAGCTTTCTTT.

This clone was counted once. J is TRBJ2-5 and V is TRBV5-1, with D possibly TRBD1 on 8 matching bases. The CDR3 has 17 amino acids. CDR1 SGHRS and CDR2 YFSETQ come from the germline V gene. The CDR3 bases are TGCCCCCGCAGCTTGGCCTATACAGGGGGGGGGCAAGAGACCCAGTACTTC. This encodes CPRSLAYTGGGQETQYF. Looking up the rest from reference TRBV5-1 and TRBJ2-5 gives the full variable domain: KAGVTQTPRYLIKTRGQQVTLSCSPISGHRSVSWYQQTPGQGLQFLFEYFSETQRNKGNFPGRFSGRQFSNSRSEMNVSTLELGDSALYLCPRSLAYTGGGQETQYFGPGTRLLVL.

This clone came up a few times. The chain joins TRBV29-1 to TRBJ1-1; D might be TRBD1 (6 bases). Per the germline V gene, CDR1 is SQVTM and CDR2 is ANQGSEA. The CDR3 is 14 residues long. Trimming shortened V by 4 bases and J by 4 bases, and 16 bases separated the two germline ends. CDR3 sequence: CSVVLGGLGTEAFF. The CDR3 DNA reads TGCAGCGTTGTTTTGGGGGGCCTTGGCACTGAAGCTTTCTTT.

The chain recombines TRBV18 with TRBJ2-7; TRBD2 aligns across 8 bases. V lost 6 bases, J lost 7 bases, and 14 bases stayed unmatched. The CDR3 length is 15 residues. Germline V gene data show CDR1 as KGHSH and CDR2 as LQKENI. The CDR3 region has the DNA TGTGCCAGCTCCCGGGGCCTCGGACCTAGCGGGGAGCAGTACTTC. Amino acids: CASSRGLGPSGEQYF.